This TCR beta chain is from a study of OX40 agonist ivuxolimab in advanced cancers. Libraries were prepared by immunoSEQ multiplex PCR; TCRdb keeps only in-frame clonotypes and omits some of them. The table includes over 25,000 clones, more than 70% detected once. Per germline, CDR1 SEHNR and CDR2 FQNEAQ (reference sequence). The V gene end was trimmed by 6 bases and the J gene end by 6 bases; junction bases not matched to a gene: 8. This CDR3 has 15 amino acids. The source is an adult with an advanced solid tumor such as melanoma, head and neck, liver or kidney cancer. The chain combines TRBV7-9 with TRBJ2-1; 10 positions match TRBD2. The sample in question was CD4+ or CD8+ T cells sorted from blood, obtained in a trial of the OX40 agonist ivuxolimab. This chain's CDR3 is CASSLSGGAFNEQFF. CDR3 coding DNA: TGTGCCAGCAGTTTAAGCGGGGGGGCCTTCAATGAGCAGTTCTTC.